Listed here are 27 T cell receptor beta chains from one sample, sequenced in a study of blood T cell repertoires in COVID-19. Clones were sequenced by immunoSEQ multiplex PCR, and TCRdb holds only the in-frame ones, with some missing. The sample yields more than 100,000 clones, roughly 84% seen once. The sequencing input was peripheral blood. These receptors were collected from a human donor in a cohort sampled during active or convalescent COVID-19.

The chain employs TRBV6-6 and TRBJ1-3, with D possibly being TRBD1 (5 bases). V dropped 7 bases and J dropped 1 base, with 17 bases sitting between them. The germline CDR1 and CDR2 sequences are MNHNY and SVGAGI (reference sequence). This CDR3 has 16 residues. This CDR3 is CASNRDFRESGNTIYF. The CDR3 nucleotides read TGTGCCAGCAATAGGGACTTTCGGGAGTCTGGAAACACCATATATTTT.

The chain carries TRBV27 and TRBJ2-7; D unresolved. V lost 2 bases and J lost 5, with 10 bases in between. The CDR3 contains 13 residues. Germline assignment: CDR1 MNHEY and CDR2 SMNVEV (reference sequence). In DNA, the CDR3 is TGTGCCAGCAGTTTAATCTCGAGCCACGAGCAGTACTTC. It is translated as CASSLISSHEQYF.

This chain connects TRBV28 to TRBJ1-4; D is uncertain. Trimming left V 1 base short and J 10 bases short, with 10 bases between. Germline CDR1 reads MDHEN; CDR2 reads SYDVKM. This CDR3 comprises 13 residues. The CDR3 DNA sequence: TGTGCCAGCAGTTTATCAAGGGCGGGAAAACTGTTTTTT. Its translation is CASSLSRAGKLFF.

The genes are TRBV9 and TRBJ2-7; D might be TRBD1 (5 bases). The CDR3 has 15 residues. Germline CDR1 is SGDLS and CDR2 is YYNGEE. V lost 0 bases, J lost 1 base, and 11 bases lay in between. This CDR3 is CASSVAPTASYEQYF. The CDR3, as DNA: TGTGCCAGCAGCGTAGCCCCGACAGCGTCCTACGAGCAGTACTTC.

This chain joins TRBV5-1 and TRBJ2-7; TRBD1 matches at 8 bases. Germline CDR1 and CDR2: SGHRS and YFSETQ. This CDR3 is built from 14 residues. V gave up 3 bases and J gave up 0 bases; unmatched junction bases: 2. This CDR3 reads CASSSGTGSYEQYF. Here the CDR3 DNA reads TGCGCCAGCAGCTCCGGGACAGGCTCCTACGAGCAGTACTTC.

There are a few counts of this clone. V usage is TRBV2 and J usage is TRBJ2-7; 12 bases align to TRBD2. CDR3 size: 14 residues. The germline V gene has CDR1 SNHLY and CDR2 FYNNEI. The CDR3 coding sequence is TGTGCGGAACGAGGACTAGCGGGGCCATACGAGCAGTACTTC. It codes for CAERGLAGPYEQYF.

The V and J genes are TRBV5-1 and TRBJ2-7, with unresolved D. V was clipped by 0 bases and J by 3 bases, with 7 bases between them. The CDR3 length is 13 residues. Per the germline V gene, CDR1 is SGHRS and CDR2 is YFSETQ. The CDR3 spells CASSLAVSYEQYF. DNA of the CDR3: TGCGCCAGCAGCTTGGCGGTGAGCTACGAGCAGTACTTC.

This clone was recorded at least ten times. The chain uses TRBV4-1 and TRBJ2-3, with 8 positions matching TRBD2. The CDR3 spans 17 residues. Germline assignment: CDR1 MGHRA and CDR2 YSYEKL. V lost 0 bases to trimming and J lost 6 bases; unmatched junction nucleotides: 11. CDR3 nucleotide sequence: TGCGCCAGCAGCCAAGAGTCTAGCGGGCGTTGGCGGGATACGCAGTATTTT. Amino acids: CASSQESSGRWRDTQYF.

This chain joins TRBV12-3 or TRBV12-4 and TRBJ1-2, with D possibly TRBD1 on 5 matching bases. The CDR3 totals 12 residues. Deletions cut 6 bases from V and 6 bases from J, with 11 bases between. This chain's CDR3 is CASRGEVNGYTF. CDR3 sequence (DNA): TGTGCCAGCAGAGGGGAAGTAAATGGCTACACCTTC.

The chain is built from TRBV10-3 and TRBJ1-1, with D unclear. Germline CDR1 is ENHRY and CDR2 is SYGVKD. The CDR3 is 12 amino acids. The V gene lost 3 bases and the J gene lost 3 bases, with 5 bases spanning the gap. DNA for the CDR3: TGTGCCATCAGTGAACGGGACACTGAAGCTTTCTTT. Protein: CAISERDTEAFF.

CDR3 bases: TGTGCCACCTGGAGGGTTTCAACCGGGGAGCTGTTTTTT. Protein: CATWRVSTGELFF. The rearrangement joins TRBV6-5 to TRBJ2-2; TRBD2 might be the D (6 bases). Trimming removed 10 bases from V and 5 bases from J, with 14 bases in between. The CDR3 has 13 amino acids. Germline-derived CDR1 and CDR2 are MNHEY and SVGAGI.

The J gene is TRBJ2-5, the V gene TRBV5-8; 10 positions match TRBD2. The CDR3 loop spans 16 amino acids. Germline V CDR1 and CDR2: SGHTS, YDEGEE. V shed 0 bases, J shed 5 bases, and the junction held 7 bases outside the gene matches. The chain's CDR3 is CASSLAGTSGDETQYF. In DNA form, the CDR3 reads TGTGCCAGCAGCTTGGCCGGAACTAGCGGGGACGAGACCCAGTACTTC.

This clone was seen ten or more times. J is TRBJ2-7 and V is TRBV5-6; 10 bases match TRBD2. The V segment lost 0 bases and the J segment 5 bases; nucleotides outside the gene matches: 8. Per the germline V gene, CDR1 is SGHDT and CDR2 is YYEEEE. The CDR3 is 16 residues long. CDR3 nucleotide sequence: TGTGCCAGCAGCTTGGTCGTTAGCGGGGGGTATAACGAGCAGTACTTC. It specifies CASSLVVSGGYNEQYF.

The chain is built from TRBV19 and TRBJ1-5; 7 nucleotides agree with TRBD1. V shed 6 bases, J shed 2 bases, and the junction held 4 bases outside the gene matches. The CDR3 spans 14 residues. Germline V gene data show CDR1 as LNHDA and CDR2 as SQIVND (reference sequence). The CDR3 spells CASRSRGGNQPQHF. The CDR3 DNA reads TGTGCCAGTAGGAGCAGGGGGGGCAATCAGCCCCAGCATTTT.

A remark on this clone: Compared with germline, one end of the junction differs, possibly owing to a read error. This chain uses TRBV5-3 with TRBJ1-5, with TRBD1 as a possible D gene (5 bases). TRBV5-3 has ORF status, its function being uncertain. This CDR3 has 19 amino acids. The CDR3 protein is CARSLGVGPGHYSNRPQHF. The CDR3 DNA is TGTGCCAGAAGCTTGGGTGTAGGGCCCGGACATTATAGCAATCGGCCCCAGCATTTT.

The gene calls are TRBV30 and TRBJ1-1; D unclear. This CDR3 has 14 residues. V was pared by 2 bases and J by 4 bases, with 14 bases between. Germline assignment: CDR1 GTSNPN and CDR2 SVGIG (reference sequence). The CDR3, as DNA: TGTGCCTGGAGTCGGGGAAGGCTTACCACTGAAGCTTTCTTT. Translated, it gives CAWSRGRLTTEAFF.

The chain links TRBV19 to TRBJ1-2, with 10 bases matching TRBD1. Germline CDR1 reads LNHDA; CDR2 reads SQIVND (reference sequence). The CDR3 runs to 15 residues. V lost 9 bases to trimming and J lost 7 bases; unmatched junction nucleotides: 14. The CDR3 here is CASAGTGAISSGYTF. In nucleotides, the CDR3 is TGTGCCAGCGCCGGGACAGGGGCAATATCGAGTGGCTACACCTTC.

There are a few counts of this clone. The chain carries TRBV19 and TRBJ1-4; 7 positions agree with TRBD1. This CDR3 comprises 13 residues. V trimming: 8 bases; J trimming: 5 bases; junction bases outside the gene matches: 5. Germline V lookup: CDR1 LNHDA, CDR2 SQIVND (reference sequence). CDR3 DNA: TGTGCCAGTTCGGACAGGACAAATGAAAAACTGTTTTTT. It is translated as CASSDRTNEKLFF.

The gene calls are TRBV18 and TRBJ1-1, with a tentative D call TRBD1 (6 bases). In germline, CDR1 is KGHSH, CDR2 LQKENI. V shed 4 bases and J shed 1 base, with 13 bases lying between them. The CDR3 has 15 residues. CDR3 amino acids: CASSLTGTANTEAFF. As DNA, the CDR3 is TGTGCCAGCTCACTTACAGGGACGGCGAACACTGAAGCTTTCTTT.

The chain links TRBV4-2 to TRBJ2-3; the match to TRBD2 covers 7 bases. CDR1 and CDR2 (germline): LGHNA, YNFKEQ. This CDR3 contains 17 residues. V lost 1 base and J lost 5; bases outside the gene matches: 12. The CDR3 loop is CASSQGEAGLGGDTQYF. DNA for the CDR3: TGTGCCAGCAGCCAAGGTGAAGCGGGGCTCGGTGGAGATACGCAGTATTTT.

In its sample, this clone was seen once. The rearrangement joins TRBV6-5 to TRBJ2-2; 9 bases agree with TRBD2. Trimming removed 7 bases from V and 3 bases from J; junction bases left unmatched: 3. Germline V gene lookup returns CDR1 MNHEY and CDR2 SVGAGI. The CDR3 runs 14 residues. In nucleotides, the CDR3 is TGTGCCAGCACCAGCGGGGGGTACACCGGGGAGCTGTTTTTT. Encoded protein: CASTSGGYTGELFF.

The chain carries TRBV11-3 and TRBJ2-3, with 7 bases identical to TRBD1. In germline, CDR1 is SGHNT, CDR2 YENEEA. Trimming took 5 bases from V and 6 from J; bases not matched to a gene: 8. This CDR3 is built from 14 residues. The CDR3 DNA follows: TGTGCCAGCAGCCTTGGACAGGCCACGGATACGCAGTATTTT. This codes for CASSLGQATDTQYF. Full variable domain (outside the CDR3, taken from reference TRBV11-3 and TRBJ2-3): EAGVVQSPRYKIIEKKQPVAFWCNPISGHNTLYWYLQNLGQGPELLIRYENEEAVDDSQLPKDRFSAERLKGVDSTLKIQPAELGDSAVYLCASSLGQATDTQYFGPGTRLTVL.

V usage is TRBV3-1 (or the pseudogene TRBV3-2) and J usage is TRBJ1-2; weak D call: TRBD1 (6 bases). CDR3 length: 15 amino acids. Germline V gene lookup returns CDR1 LGHDT and CDR2 YNNKEL (reference sequence). V was clipped by 1 base and J by 4 bases, with 13 bases between them. CDR3 nucleotides: TGTGCCAGCAGCCAAGGGCCCAGGGGTGGCTATGGCTACACCTTC. Its translation is CASSQGPRGGYGYTF.

The CDR3, as DNA: TGTGCCACCAGTGAACCGACCACAGGGGGCCGGTTTGAGCAGTACTTC. Its protein product is CATSEPTTGGRFEQYF. The rearrangement uses TRBV24-1 and TRBJ2-7; the match to TRBD1 covers 9 bases. CDR3 length equals 16 residues. Germline V gene lookup returns CDR1 KGHDR and CDR2 SFDVKD. V lost 4 bases to trimming and J lost 7 bases; unmatched junction nucleotides: 13.

The V and J genes are TRBV18 and TRBJ1-1, with no clear D. From germline, CDR1 is KGHSH and CDR2 LQKENI. V dropped 2 bases and J dropped 7 bases, with 14 bases sitting between them. This CDR3 contains 14 residues. The CDR3 loop is CASSPSGVEGEAFF. In DNA form, the CDR3 reads TGTGCCAGCTCACCATCCGGGGTTGAGGGTGAAGCTTTCTTT.

The CDR3 loop is CASRRGVEKLFF. In DNA form, the CDR3 reads TGTGCCAGCCGCAGGGGGGTGGAAAAACTGTTTTTT. The J gene is TRBJ1-4, the V gene TRBV25-1, with 7 bases matching TRBD1. Germline V CDR1 and CDR2: MGHDK, SYGVNS. CDR3 size: 12 residues. V was clipped by 8 bases and J by 8 bases; unmatched bases: 5.

The J gene is TRBJ2-2, the V gene TRBV10-2, with TRBD2 matching 7 bases. There are 14 residues in the CDR3. Germline values: CDR1 WSHSY, CDR2 SAAADI. V shed 7 bases and J 2 bases; nucleotides not matched to a gene: 4. This CDR3 is CASTSGANTGELFF. The CDR3 DNA is TGCGCCAGCACCAGCGGGGCAAACACCGGGGAGCTGTTTTTT.